The rows below give T cell receptor beta chains drawn from one sample of a study of T cell responses to AZD1222 COVID-19 vaccine. Some clones are missing from TCRdb's copy, which holds only in-frame ones; the method was immunoSEQ multiplex PCR. This table has roughly 150,000 clones, 90% appearing once. This specimen consisted of peripheral blood, obtained 28 days after the second AZD1222 dose. Receptors were obtained from an adult who received the AZD1222 COVID-19 vaccine. CDR3s include the opening cysteine and the closing phenylalanine or tryptophan. A D gene is named only where the DNA matches it firmly. Expanded clones get a size class; other rows say once, few or many, or leave the size out.

d_gene	v_gene	j_gene	abundance	CDR3aa	CDR3nt
TRBD2	TRBV10-2	TRBJ2-7	NA	CASSGRASEQYF	TGCGCCAGCAGCGGGAGGGCCTCCGAGCAGTACTTC
NA	TRBV3-1/TRBV3-2	TRBJ1-1	NA	CASSSAGVNTEAFF	TGTGCCAGCAGCTCGGCCGGGGTGAACACTGAAGCTTTCTTT
TRBD2	TRBV10-3	TRBJ2-1	NA	CAIRDSRGDNEQFF	TGTGCCATCAGGGACTCGCGGGGGGACAATGAGCAGTTCTTC
TRBD1	TRBV19	TRBJ2-3	NA	CASTVTGGADTQYF	TGTGCCAGTACCGTTACAGGGGGAGCAGATACGCAGTATTTT
TRBD1	TRBV12-3/TRBV12-4	TRBJ2-7	NA	CASSGNRGEQYF	TGTGCCAGCAGTGGCAACAGGGGCGAGCAGTACTTC
NA	TRBV18	TRBJ2-7	NA	CASSQQGGYYEQYF	TGTGCCAGCTCACAACAGGGAGGATACTACGAGCAGTACTTC
TRBD1	TRBV7-2	TRBJ1-1	few	CASSPQLTGAVNTEAFF	TGTGCCAGCAGCCCACAACTGACAGGGGCCGTGAACACTGAAGCTTTCTTT
TRBD2	TRBV3-1/TRBV3-2	TRBJ2-7	NA	CASGTSGSPNEQYF	TGTGCCAGCGGGACTAGCGGGAGCCCAAACGAGCAGTACTTC
NA	TRBV19	TRBJ1-1	NA	CASRPGGRMNTEAFF	TGTGCCAGTAGGCCGGGGGGACGGATGAACACTGAAGCTTTCTTT
NA	TRBV16	TRBJ1-2	NA	CASSQLGARYGYTF	TGTGCCAGCAGCCAATTGGGGGCGAGATATGGCTACACCTTC
NA	TRBV6-5	TRBJ1-2	once	CASTPRTDWVYGYTF	TGTGCCAGCACCCCCCGGACAGATTGGGTCTATGGCTACACCTTC
NA	TRBV7-2	TRBJ2-7	NA	CASRPTAGTYEQYF	TGTGCCAGCAGGCCCACCGCAGGAACCTACGAGCAGTACTTC
NA	TRBV30	TRBJ1-3	once	CAEGKKGNTIYF	TGTGCCGAGGGGAAAAAGGGAAACACCATATATTTT
NA	TRBV28	TRBJ1-6	NA	CASRSSSTGYSPLHF	TGTGCCAGCAGATCGTCCTCGACAGGCTATTCACCCCTCCACTTT
NA	TRBV10-3	TRBJ2-7	NA	CATRLDSNSYEQYF	TGTGCCACGAGACTCGACAGTAACTCCTACGAGCAGTACTTC
NA	TRBV6-5	TRBJ2-7	NA	CASSYPPYEQYF	TGTGCCAGCAGTTACCCCCCCTACGAGCAGTACTTC
TRBD1	TRBV5-5	TRBJ1-1	NA	CASSTGTGGLNTEAFF	TGTGCCAGCAGCACTGGGACAGGGGGCCTGAACACTGAAGCTTTCTTT
TRBD2	TRBV4-1	TRBJ2-3	once	CASSHRTSGGETSTDTQYF	TGCGCCAGCAGCCACCGGACTAGCGGGGGGGAAACTAGCACAGATACGCAGTATTTT